This T cell receptor (beta chain) comes out of a study of T cell changes during pregnancy in multiple sclerosis. Germline-derived CDR1 and CDR2 are SGHRS and YFSETQ. CDR3 length: 15 amino acids. The V gene end was trimmed by 4 bases and the J gene end by 7 bases; junction bases not matched to a gene: 11. Sequencing used immunoSEQ multiplex PCR; TCRdb keeps in-frame clones, though not all of them. There are about 59,000 clones in the sample; around 95% occur only once, and 0.36% lies in the top ten. This receptor was taken from a female donor with multiple sclerosis, enrolled in a pregnancy study. Specimen: CD4+ T cells from peripheral blood mononuclear cells, collected before pregnancy. V gene TRBV5-1 combines with J gene TRBJ1-2, with 9 bases matching TRBD1. CDR3 amino acids: CASSPETGGWGGYTF. The DNA for the CDR3 is TGCGCCAGCAGCCCCGAAACAGGGGGCTGGGGTGGCTACACCTTC.